The 11 T cell receptor beta chains in this list originate from one sample, sequenced in a study of identical twins. Via MiXCR, TCRdb re-called the 5' RACE reads, giving one row per CDR3 protein. The sample holds around 370,000 distinct CDR3 sequences, roughly 9% seen once. The sequencing sample was made of naive T cells sorted from blood. Source of these receptors: a woman between 45 and 60 years old in good health.

This clonotype was seen ten or more times. The chain uses TRBV20-1 and TRBJ2-5; D gene unclear. Trimming took 1 base from V and 1 from J, leaving 7 bases between them. Germline V lookup: CDR1 DFQATT, CDR2 SNEGSKA (reference sequence). The CDR3 covers 13 residues. CDR3 coding DNA: TGCAGTGCTAGAGTCTGGGGCCAAGAGACCCAGTACTTC. Protein product: CSARVWGQETQYF.

In this sample, this clonotype turned up many times. The chain recombines TRBV13 with TRBJ1-4, with unresolved D. The V gene lost 5 bases and the J gene lost 7 bases, with 17 bases spanning the gap. CDR1 and CDR2 from the germline V gene are PRHDT and FYEKMQ (reference sequence). This CDR3 has 15 amino acids. The CDR3 nucleotides read TGTGCCAGCAGCCTACGACAAAGGGTTGGTGAAAAACTGTTTTTT. It is translated as CASSLRQRVGEKLFF.

This clonotype turned up a few times. The chain combines TRBV18 with TRBJ2-1; TRBD1 might be the D (6 bases). The CDR3 loop spans 16 amino acids. Trimming shortened V by 2 bases and J by 3 bases, and 14 bases separated the two germline ends. Per germline, CDR1 KGHSH and CDR2 LQKENI. The DNA for the CDR3 is TGTGCCAGCTCACCATCGGACAGTAGCATCTACAATGAGCAGTTCTTC. This translates into CASSPSDSSIYNEQFF.

This clonotype was detected only a few times. V usage is TRBV20-1 and J usage is TRBJ2-2, with D maybe TRBD1 (6 bases). CDR3 length: 12 amino acids. Germline loops: CDR1 DFQATT, CDR2 SNEGSKA (reference sequence). Trimming removed 5 bases at V and 7 bases at J, with 11 bases between. DNA for the CDR3: TGCAGTGCTGGGGGCTACTACGGGGAGCTGTTTTTT. This codes for CSAGGYYGELFF.

This clonotype came up many times. This chain uses TRBV7-9 with TRBJ2-1; D perhaps matches TRBD2 (5 bases). This CDR3 has 14 amino acids. Deletions cut 4 bases from V and 0 bases from J, with 7 bases between. Germline V lookup: CDR1 SEHNR, CDR2 FQNEAQ (reference sequence). The CDR3 DNA reads TGTGCCAGCAGCTCGGCGGGCTCCTACAATGAGCAGTTCTTC. Translating gives CASSSAGSYNEQFF. The entire variable domain, with the rest obtained from reference TRBV7-9 and TRBJ2-1, is as follows: DTGVSQNPRHKITKRGQNVTFRCDPISEHNRLYWYRQTLGQGPEFLTYFQNEAQLEKSRLLSDRFSAERPKGSFSTLEIQRTEQGDSAMYLCASSSAGSYNEQFFGPGTRLTVL.

This chain links TRBV12-3 or TRBV12-4 with TRBJ2-1, with 8 bases aligning to TRBD2. With 6 bases clipped from V and 1 base from J, the junction kept 5 bases outside the gene matches. The CDR3 has 15 amino acids. The CDR3 DNA sequence: TGTGCCAGCAGCCTACTAGCGGTATCCTACAATGAGCAGTTCTTC. It codes for CASSLLAVSYNEQFF.

This clonotype was picked up a small number of times. V gene TRBV7-9 combines with J gene TRBJ2-4; TRBD2 matches 11 bases. CDR3 size: 18 residues. The germline V gene encodes CDR1 SEHNR and CDR2 FQNEAQ (reference sequence). V lost 5 bases and J lost 9; bases outside the gene matches: 18. This chain's CDR3 is CASSPRGSGRAPYVIQYF. Here the CDR3 DNA reads TGTGCCAGCAGCCCCAGGGGTAGCGGGAGGGCCCCTTACGTCATTCAGTACTTC.

J is TRBJ2-1 and V is TRBV10-1, with D perhaps being TRBD1 or TRBD2 (5 bases each). V was cut by 7 bases and J by 0 bases, with 13 bases left in between. The CDR3 is 15 residues long. Germline values: CDR1 WNHNN, CDR2 SYGVQD (reference sequence). The CDR3 bases are TGCGCCAGCATGGGACGGGTGAGCTCCTACAATGAGCAGTTCTTC. Translated, it gives CASMGRVSSYNEQFF.

The chain recombines TRBV4-1 with TRBJ2-1, with 7 bases lining up with TRBD2. Trimming cost V 6 bases and J 2 bases; bases outside gene matches: 10. Germline V gene sequence: CDR1 MGHRA, CDR2 YSYEKL. This CDR3 has 16 amino acids. The CDR3 region is CASSPSGTTTYNEQFF. The CDR3 DNA is TGCGCCAGCAGTCCCTCCGGGACTACCACCTACAATGAGCAGTTCTTC.

This clonotype was seen ten or more times. This chain links TRBV24-1 with TRBJ1-5; TRBD1 is a possible D gene (6 bases). CDR1 and CDR2 (germline): KGHDR, SFDVKD. This CDR3 comprises 15 residues. The V and J ends lost 5 bases and 3 bases respectively, with 13 bases between them. The CDR3 DNA is TGTGCCACCAGTGGGGGGGCCGAGCTCAATCAGCCCCAGCATTTT. It codes for CATSGGAELNQPQHF.

This chain links TRBV5-1 with TRBJ2-1, with a weak D call TRBD2 (6 bases). The CDR3 runs to 17 residues. Trimming took 5 bases from V and 0 from J, leaving 18 bases between them. Germline CDR1 is SGHRS and CDR2 is YFSETQ. This chain's CDR3 is CASRQVVGLSSYNEQFF. As DNA, the CDR3 is TGCGCCAGCAGACAGGTCGTAGGACTAAGCTCCTACAATGAGCAGTTCTTC.